At least ten counts were recorded for the clone carrying this T cell receptor (beta chain). Recently diagnosed hyperthyroidism of less than 2 months' duration affected patients aged 18 to 65. Diagnostic decisions used clinical symptoms, serum thyroxine and TRAb, thyroid ultrasound and orbital computed tomography. The PBMCs studied were ones that came from 10 ml fresh peripheral blood. This entry belongs to a study of T cells in Graves' hyperthyroidism and ophthalmopathy. The CDR3 totals 20 residues. Germline V lookup: CDR1 SGHRS, CDR2 YFSETQ. V lost 1 base and J lost 8; bases outside the gene matches: 23. Template material for amplifying TCR beta CDR3 regions consisted of RNA transcripts. HTBI primers were employed in a first-round RT-PCR of the TCR CDR3. Via MiXCR, TCRdb re-called the multiplex PCR reads, giving one row per CDR3 protein. The sample lists 300,000 to 450,000 distinct CDR3 sequences; roughly 25% were seen once.

The TCR comes from a man in his fifties with Graves' hyperthyroidism. Specimen: blood. The chain links TRBV5-1 to TRBJ2-1; 8 bases agree with TRBD1. The CDR3 DNA reads TGCGCCAGCAGCTTGTATCCCAGGTTTATAGGACAGGGCTCTTCGCATGAGCAGTTCTTC. Amino acids: CASSLYPRFIGQGSSHEQFF.